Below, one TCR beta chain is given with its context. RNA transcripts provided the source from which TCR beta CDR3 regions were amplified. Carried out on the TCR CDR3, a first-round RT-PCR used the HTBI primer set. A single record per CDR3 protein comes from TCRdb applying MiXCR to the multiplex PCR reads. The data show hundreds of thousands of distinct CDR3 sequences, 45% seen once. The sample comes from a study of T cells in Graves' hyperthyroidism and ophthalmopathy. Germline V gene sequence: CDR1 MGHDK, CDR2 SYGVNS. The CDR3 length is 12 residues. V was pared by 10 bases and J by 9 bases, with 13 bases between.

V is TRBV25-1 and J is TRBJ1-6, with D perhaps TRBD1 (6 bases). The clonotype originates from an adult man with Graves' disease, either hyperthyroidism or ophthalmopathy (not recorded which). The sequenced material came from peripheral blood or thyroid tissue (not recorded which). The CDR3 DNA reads TGTGCCAAGGGACAATCGGGTTCACCCCTCCACTTT. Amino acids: CAKGQSGSPLHF. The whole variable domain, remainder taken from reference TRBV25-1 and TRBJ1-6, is EADIYQTPRYLVIGTGKKITLECSQTMGHDKMYWYQQDPGMELHLIHYSYGVNSTEKGDLSSESTVSRIRTEHFPLTLESARPSHTSQYLCAKGQSGSPLHFGNGTRLTVT.